This T cell receptor beta chain is drawn from a study of shared clonotypes between healthy human individuals. Study in general: Used for every donor were three CD4 naive, three CD4 memory, two CD8 naive and one CD8 memory plate. The study's findings and limits: Among the subsets, naive ones generally showed larger estimated richness than memory ones.

The V and J ends lost 1 base and 5 bases respectively, with 6 bases between them. CDR1 and CDR2 (germline): MNHEY, SMNVEV (reference sequence). This CDR3 contains 13 residues. As defined, naive CD8 cells were CD45RO-negative and positively selected for CCR7, with terminally differentiated effector memory CD45RA+ cells excluded. Genomic DNA of every subset was divided equally among multiple immunoSEQ plates. Sequencing used immunoSEQ multiplex PCR; TCRdb keeps in-frame clones, though not all of them. Of about 1,900,000 clones in the sample, about 94% are singletons; the top ten hold more than 0.95%. Only a few counts were recorded for this clone. Its matching antigen is unknown. The same CDR3 arises from other DNA sequences in this sample as well.

The chain recombines TRBV27 with TRBJ2-1, with D perhaps TRBD1 or TRBD2 (5 bases each). This clonotype was sampled from a man younger than 35 in good health. The sequencing sample was made of naive CD8+ T cells sorted from blood. CDR3 coding DNA: TGTGCCAGCAGTTTATTGGGGGACAATGAGCAGTTCTTC. Translation: CASSLLGDNEQFF.